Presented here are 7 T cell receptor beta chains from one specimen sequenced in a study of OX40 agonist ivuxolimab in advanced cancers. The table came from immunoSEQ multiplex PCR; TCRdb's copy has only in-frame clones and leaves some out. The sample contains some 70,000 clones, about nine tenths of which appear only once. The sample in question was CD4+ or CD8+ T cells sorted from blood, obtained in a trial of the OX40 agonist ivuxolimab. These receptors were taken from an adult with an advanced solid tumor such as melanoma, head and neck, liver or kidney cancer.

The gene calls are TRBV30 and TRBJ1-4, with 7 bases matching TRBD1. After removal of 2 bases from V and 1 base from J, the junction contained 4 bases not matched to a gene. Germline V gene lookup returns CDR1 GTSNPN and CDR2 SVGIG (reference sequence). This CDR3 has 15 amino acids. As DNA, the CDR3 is TGTGCCTGGAGTATTCACAGGGGAACTAATGAAAAACTGTTTTTT. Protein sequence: CAWSIHRGTNEKLFF.

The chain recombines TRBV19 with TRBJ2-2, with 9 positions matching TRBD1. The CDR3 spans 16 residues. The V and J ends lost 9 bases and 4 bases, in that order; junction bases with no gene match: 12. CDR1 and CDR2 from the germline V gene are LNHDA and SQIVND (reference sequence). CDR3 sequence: CASKDRGYRVTGELFF. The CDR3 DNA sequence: TGTGCCAGCAAGGACAGGGGCTATCGTGTCACCGGGGAGCTGTTTTTT.

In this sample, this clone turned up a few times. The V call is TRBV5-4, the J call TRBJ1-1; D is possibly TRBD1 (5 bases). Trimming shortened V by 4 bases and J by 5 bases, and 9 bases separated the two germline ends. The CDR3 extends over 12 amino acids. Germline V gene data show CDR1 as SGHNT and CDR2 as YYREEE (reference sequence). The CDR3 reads CASSPGRTEAFF. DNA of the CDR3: TGTGCCAGCAGCCCGGGACGGACTGAAGCTTTCTTT. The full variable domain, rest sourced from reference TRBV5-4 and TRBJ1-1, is ETGVTQSPTHLIKTRGQQVTLRCSSQSGHNTVSWYQQALGQGPQFIFQYYREEENGRGNFPPRFSGLQFPNYSSELNVNALELDDSALYLCASSPGRTEAFFGQGTRLTVV.

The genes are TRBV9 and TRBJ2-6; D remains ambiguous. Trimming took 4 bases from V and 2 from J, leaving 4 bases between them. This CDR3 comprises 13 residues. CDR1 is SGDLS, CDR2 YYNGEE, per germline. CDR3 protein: CASSQAGANVLTF. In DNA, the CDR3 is TGTGCCAGCAGCCAGGCTGGGGCCAACGTCCTGACTTTC.

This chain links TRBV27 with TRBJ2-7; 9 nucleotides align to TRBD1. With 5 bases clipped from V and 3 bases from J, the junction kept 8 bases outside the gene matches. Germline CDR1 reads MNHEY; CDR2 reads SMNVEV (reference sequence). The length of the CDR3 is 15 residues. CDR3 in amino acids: CASSPADRGFYEQYF. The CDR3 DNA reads TGTGCCAGCAGTCCCGCCGACAGGGGGTTCTACGAGCAGTACTTC.

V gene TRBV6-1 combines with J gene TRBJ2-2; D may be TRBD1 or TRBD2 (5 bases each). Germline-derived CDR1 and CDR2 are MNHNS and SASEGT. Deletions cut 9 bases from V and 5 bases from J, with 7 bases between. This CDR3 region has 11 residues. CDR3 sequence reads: CASEGTGELFF. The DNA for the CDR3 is TGTGCCAGTGAGGGGACCGGGGAGCTGTTTTTT.

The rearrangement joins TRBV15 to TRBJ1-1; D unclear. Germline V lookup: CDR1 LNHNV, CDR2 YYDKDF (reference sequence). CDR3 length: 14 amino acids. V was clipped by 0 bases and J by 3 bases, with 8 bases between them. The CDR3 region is CATSRDLQDTEAFF. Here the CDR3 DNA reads TGTGCCACCAGCAGAGATCTCCAGGACACTGAAGCTTTCTTT.